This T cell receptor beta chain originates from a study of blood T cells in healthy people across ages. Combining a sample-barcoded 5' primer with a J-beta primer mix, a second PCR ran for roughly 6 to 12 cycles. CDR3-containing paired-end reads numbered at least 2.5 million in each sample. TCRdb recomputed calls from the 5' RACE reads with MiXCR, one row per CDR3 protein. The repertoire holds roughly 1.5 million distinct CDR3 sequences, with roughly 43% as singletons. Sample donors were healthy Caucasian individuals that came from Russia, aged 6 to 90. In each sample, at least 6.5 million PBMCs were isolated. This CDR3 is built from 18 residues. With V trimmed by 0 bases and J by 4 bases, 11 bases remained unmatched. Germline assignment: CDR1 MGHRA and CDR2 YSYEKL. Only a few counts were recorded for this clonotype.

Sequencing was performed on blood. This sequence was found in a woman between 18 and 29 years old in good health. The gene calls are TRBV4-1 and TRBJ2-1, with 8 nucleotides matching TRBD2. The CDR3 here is CASSQEGDSGAIYNEQFF. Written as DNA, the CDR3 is TGCGCCAGCAGCCAAGAGGGGGATAGCGGGGCTATTTACAATGAGCAGTTCTTC.